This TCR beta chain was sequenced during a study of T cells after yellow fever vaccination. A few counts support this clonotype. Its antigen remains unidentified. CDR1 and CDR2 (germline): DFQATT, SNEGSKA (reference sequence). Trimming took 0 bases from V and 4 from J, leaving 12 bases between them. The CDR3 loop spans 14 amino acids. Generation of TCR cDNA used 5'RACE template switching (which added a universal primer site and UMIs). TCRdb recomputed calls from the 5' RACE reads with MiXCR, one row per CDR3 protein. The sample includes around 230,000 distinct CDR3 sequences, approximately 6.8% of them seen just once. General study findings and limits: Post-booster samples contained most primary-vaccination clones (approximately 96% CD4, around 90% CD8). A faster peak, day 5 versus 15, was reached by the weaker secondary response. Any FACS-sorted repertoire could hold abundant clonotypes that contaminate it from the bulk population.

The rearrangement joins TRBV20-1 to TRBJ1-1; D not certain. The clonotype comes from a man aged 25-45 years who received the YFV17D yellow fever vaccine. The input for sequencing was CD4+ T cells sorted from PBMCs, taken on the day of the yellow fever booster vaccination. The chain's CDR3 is CSARDTLGSTEAFF. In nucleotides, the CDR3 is TGCAGTGCTAGAGATACTCTAGGGAGCACTGAAGCTTTCTTT.